What follows are 10 T cell receptor beta chains derived from one specimen sequenced in a study of T cell responses to AZD1222 COVID-19 vaccine. TCRdb keeps only in-frame clones here, not all; method: immunoSEQ multiplex PCR. The sample has approximately 120,000 clones; over 75% are singletons. The specimen was peripheral blood, collected on day 0 of AZD1222 vaccination. The receptors here all came from an adult in good health.

This chain links TRBV5-5 with TRBJ2-5; D unresolved. The CDR3 has 14 residues. Germline-derived CDR1 and CDR2 are SGHKS and YYEKEE (reference sequence). Trimming stripped 0 bases from V and 5 bases from J, with 11 bases between. CDR3 nucleotides: TGTGCCAGCAGCTTGGCCTCCATTAGGGAGACCCAGTACTTC. Translating it yields CASSLASIRETQYF.

The chain links TRBV5-1 to TRBJ2-3; D remains unclear. The germline gives CDR1 SGHRS, CDR2 YFSETQ. CDR3 length: 17 residues. With 3 bases removed from V and 1 base from J, the gap between germline ends came to 18 bases. Written as DNA, the CDR3 is TGCGCCAGCAGCTCACAAACTCGGACCTACGGCACAGATACGCAGTATTTT. Its protein product is CASSSQTRTYGTDTQYF.

The chain joins TRBV7-6 to TRBJ2-1, with 10 bases fitting TRBD1. With V trimmed by 5 bases and J by 0 bases, 4 bases remained unmatched. The CDR3 is made up of 16 amino acids. Germline V lookup: CDR1 SGHVS, CDR2 FNYEAQ. CDR3 coding DNA: TGTGCCAGCAGCCCATGGACAGGGGGCTCCTACAATGAGCAGTTCTTC. Translated, it gives CASSPWTGGSYNEQFF.

The J gene is TRBJ2-1, the V gene TRBV15; the D gene is possibly TRBD2 (5 bases). The CDR3 spans 15 residues. V gave up 1 base and J gave up 1 base, with 8 bases separating them. Germline CDR1 and CDR2: LNHNV and YYDKDF (reference sequence). CDR3 nucleotide sequence: TGTGCCACCAGCAGAGGGACTGGATCCTACAATGAGCAGTTCTTC. Its translation: CATSRGTGSYNEQFF.

The CDR3 loop reads CASTGRGVSNSPLHF. CDR3 nucleotides: TGTGCCAGCACGGGGAGGGGGGTTAGTAATTCACCCCTCCACTTT. The chain recombines TRBV6-5 with TRBJ1-6; a possible D gene is TRBD1 (6 bases). Trimming pared 7 bases from V and 6 bases from J, leaving 16 bases between. From germline, CDR1 is MNHEY and CDR2 SVGAGI. The length of the CDR3 is 15 residues.

This chain joins TRBV9 and TRBJ2-3; D not certain. V lost 0 bases and J lost 6, with 8 bases in between. This CDR3 comprises 13 residues. Per germline, CDR1 SGDLS and CDR2 YYNGEE. CDR3 region: CASSVASGDTQYF. The CDR3 DNA is TGTGCCAGCAGCGTAGCTTCGGGTGATACGCAGTATTTT.

J is TRBJ1-1 and V is TRBV12-3 or TRBV12-4, with TRBD1 matching over 8 bases. CDR3 length: 13 residues. Unmatched junction bases numbered 7, after V lost 3 bases and J lost 10 bases. The CDR3 coding sequence is TGTGCCAGCAGTTTGGGGCCTGGGACAGGAGCTTTCTTT. It codes for CASSLGPGTGAFF.

V usage is TRBV12-3 or TRBV12-4 and J usage is TRBJ2-7; 9 bases line up with TRBD1. Losses at the gene ends were 6 bases for V and 3 bases for J; bases not matched to a gene: 3. The CDR3 length is 13 residues. The CDR3 here is CASRRTGVYEQYF. DNA of the CDR3: TGTGCCAGCAGGAGGACAGGGGTCTACGAGCAGTACTTC.

This clone has a single count. CDR3 residues: CASSPPGGEQFF. CDR3 sequence (DNA): TGTGCCAGCAGCCCTCCGGGGGGCGAGCAGTTCTTC. This rearrangement joins TRBV5-4 to TRBJ2-1, with D possibly TRBD2 on 7 matching bases. Germline loops: CDR1 SGHNT, CDR2 YYREEE (reference sequence). Trimming stripped 4 bases from V and 10 bases from J, with 12 bases between. The CDR3 has 12 amino acids.

V gene TRBV18 combines with J gene TRBJ1-3, with D possibly being TRBD1 (5 bases). The V gene lost 3 bases and the J gene lost 0 bases, with 15 bases spanning the gap. This CDR3 has 17 residues. Germline V gene lookup returns CDR1 KGHSH and CDR2 LQKENI. The CDR3 sequence: CASSPLSRGSSGNTIYF. The CDR3 DNA follows: TGTGCCAGCTCACCTTTATCAAGGGGATCCTCTGGAAACACCATATATTTT.